This TCR beta chain was recovered during a study of T-cell memory formation after mild COVID-19. In the study overall: TCR clusters were mostly confined to one donor each. Study conclusions and caveats: Detection of some responders pre-infection suggested pre-existing cross-reactive memory T cells participated. Balance between CD4 and CD8 was seen in clones contracting day 15 to 85, and a CD4+ lean was seen in later expanders.

It was 5'RACE with constant-segment primers that produced the TCR alpha and TCR beta cDNA libraries, which carried sample barcodes and UMIs. TCRdb redid the calling of the 5' RACE reads with MiXCR, one entry per CDR3 protein. The profile covers 560,000 or so distinct CDR3 sequences, with roughly 17% appearing a single time and 8.1% taken by the ten largest. Germline assignment: CDR1 SGHRS and CDR2 YFSETQ. The V gene end was trimmed by 3 bases and the J gene end by 1 base; junction bases not matched to a gene: 12. This CDR3 spans 17 amino acids. About this clonotype: Antigen: not known.

The origin of this receptor is an adult woman who had mild COVID-19 (a few samples of this study predate the infection). Cell type and time point are not known. Sequencing used PBMCs or a T cell subset sorted from them (not recorded which). The gene calls are TRBV5-1 and TRBJ1-1; 7 bases align to TRBD1. This chain's CDR3 is CASSSPEGASGNTEAFF. The CDR3 coding sequence is TGCGCCAGCAGCTCCCCTGAGGGGGCTTCAGGGAACACTGAAGCTTTCTTT.